This TCR beta chain came from a study of blood T cell repertoires in COVID-19. Study information: COVID-19 samples, acute and convalescent, were from the United States, Italy and Spain. In each case, the material was cDNA or gDNA derived from T cells, B-cell-depleted T cells, or PBMCs.

Per the study methods: Estimates of nucleated cell counts were drawn from the amplification of reference gene primers. The table came from immunoSEQ multiplex PCR; TCRdb's copy has only in-frame clones and leaves some out. From that table come the V and J calls and clone size; the DNA was used to work out D and trimming. This repertoire shows approximately 96,000 clones, approximately 91% found once; its top ten account for 1.5% to 2%. Trimming took 0 bases from V and 0 from J, leaving 12 bases between them. Germline V gene data show CDR1 as LGHDT and CDR2 as YNNKEL (reference sequence). The CDR3 covers 18 residues.

Sample: peripheral blood. This TCR derives from a man in his sixties with acute or convalescent COVID-19. The chain links TRBV3-1 (or the pseudogene TRBV3-2) to TRBJ2-6; the D gene is possibly TRBD1 (5 bases). CDR3 bases: TGTGCCAGCAGCCAAGATCCAAGGGGCGGCTCTGGGGCCAACGTCCTGACTTTC. Its protein product is CASSQDPRGGSGANVLTF.